One sample yielded the 15 T cell receptor beta chains listed below, sequenced in a study of shared clonotypes between healthy human individuals. The assay was immunoSEQ multiplex PCR, and TCRdb's table has in-frame clones only and misses some. The sample holds about 670,000 clones, approximately 79% seen once. Sequencing input: memory CD4+ T cells sorted from blood. Regarding subset: CD45RA-negative fraction. The source of these receptors is a woman aged 30 to 39 in good health.

This clone came up many times. V usage is TRBV4-1 and J usage is TRBJ1-2; D is unclear. The CDR3 length is 16 residues. Between the trimmed V and J ends, which lost 0 bases and 2 bases, there was a span of 13 bases. Per the germline V gene, CDR1 is MGHRA and CDR2 is YSYEKL. The CDR3 region has the DNA TGCGCCAGCAGCCAAGATCTTCGACCGGGGAACTATGGCTACACCTTC. Encoded protein: CASSQDLRPGNYGYTF.

This clone has at least ten counts. The CDR3 does not end in the conserved phenylalanine or tryptophan, so this is likely a read error. Because the CDR3's place on the DNA is in doubt, the DNA is left out and the CDR3 is given as listed by TCRdb. The CDR3 here is CASSKFAGEVL. The V call is TRBV21-1, the J call TRBJ2-7; TRBD1 is taken as the D call from the table, unchecked against the DNA. TRBV21-1 is designated a pseudogene. The CDR3 is made up of 11 amino acids, end residues included.

This rearrangement joins TRBV9 to TRBJ1-4; perhaps TRBD1 as D (5 bases). This CDR3 is 15 amino acids long. Germline V lookup: CDR1 SGDLS, CDR2 YYNGEE. V shed 3 bases and J shed 9 bases, with 18 bases lying between them. For the CDR3, the DNA is TGTGCCAGCAGCGCCGGGGGAGCCCTGAATCAAAAACTGTTTTTT. Its protein product is CASSAGGALNQKLFF. Complete variable domain (other parts from reference TRBV9 and TRBJ1-4): DSGVTQTPKHLITATGQRVTLRCSPRSGDLSVYWYQQSLDQGLQFLIQYYNGEERAKGNILERFSAQQFPDLHSELNLSSLELGDSALYFCASSAGGALNQKLFFGSGTQLSVL.

This clone has only a few counts. This chain links TRBV5-1 with TRBJ1-1; 7 nucleotides align to TRBD1. CDR3 length: 16 amino acids. Germline V lookup: CDR1 SGHRS, CDR2 YFSETQ. With V trimmed by 4 bases and J by 1 base, 10 bases remained unmatched. The CDR3 loop is CASSLQGQQWNTEAFF. CDR3 in DNA: TGCGCCAGCAGCCTACAGGGACAGCAATGGAACACTGAAGCTTTCTTT.

The genes are TRBV7-8 and TRBJ2-3, with TRBD2 identical over 7 bases. Trimming at V came to 5 bases and at J to 0 bases, leaving 17 bases not matched to a gene. This CDR3 comprises 19 residues. CDR1 and CDR2 (germline): SGHVS, FQNEAQ. CDR3 DNA: TGTGCCAGCAGCCTCGGCCTGATCTCGGGACTATCAAGCACAGATACGCAGTATTTT. Its translation: CASSLGLISGLSSTDTQYF. Full variable domain (rest looked up from reference TRBV7-8 and TRBJ2-3): GAGVSQSPRYKVAKRGQDVALRCDPISGHVSLFWYQQALGQGPEFLTYFQNEAQLDKSGLPSDRFFAERPEGSVSTLKIQRTQQEDSAVYLCASSLGLISGLSSTDTQYFGPGTRLTVL.

The table lists this clone with a few counts. This sequence joins TRBV19 and TRBJ1-1; 9 bases agree with TRBD1. The CDR3 is 12 residues long. V gave up 10 bases and J gave up 4 bases; unmatched junction bases: 4. In germline, CDR1 is LNHDA, CDR2 SQIVND (reference sequence). The CDR3, as DNA: TGTGCCAAGCACAGGGGGCCCACTGAAGCTTTCTTT. It is translated as CAKHRGPTEAFF.

A word on this clone: A much more abundant neighbour one base away suggests this may be a read error. CDR3 protein: CASSLVSTDTQYF. Written as DNA, the CDR3 is TGTGCCAGCAGCTTAGTTAGCACAGATACGCAGTATTTT. V gene TRBV7-8 combines with J gene TRBJ2-3; D is uncertain. CDR1 is SGHVS, CDR2 FQNEAQ, per germline. V shed 1 base and J shed 0 bases, with 2 bases lying between them. This CDR3 is built from 13 residues. Variable domain in full (rest from reference TRBV7-8 and TRBJ2-3): GAGVSQSPRYKVAKRGQDVALRCDPISGHVSLFWYQQALGQGPEFLTYFQNEAQLDKSGLPSDRFFAERPEGSVSTLKIQRTQQEDSAVYLCASSLVSTDTQYFGPGTRLTVL.

The chain is built from TRBV27 and TRBJ1-5, with a weak D call TRBD1 (6 bases). V lost 6 bases and J 2 bases, leaving 17 bases between the germline ends. The CDR3 sequence is 16 residues long. In germline, CDR1 is MNHEY, CDR2 SMNVEV (reference sequence). CDR3 DNA: TGTGCCAGCAGATTGACCAGGGGCGGCGGCAATCAGCCCCAGCATTTT. It translates to CASRLTRGGGNQPQHF.

The chain has TRBV7-3 and TRBJ2-7; 7 nucleotides line up with TRBD1. The CDR3 has 13 amino acids. After removal of 2 bases from V and 10 bases from J, the junction contained 8 bases not matched to a gene. Germline lookup yields CDR1 SGHTA and CDR2 FQGTGA. In DNA form, the CDR3 reads TGTGCCAGCAGCTTAGCTCAGGACAGGCCACAGTACTTC. This sequence encodes CASSLAQDRPQYF.

The chain is built from TRBV2 and TRBJ2-7; 9 positions agree with TRBD2. Germline values: CDR1 SNHLY, CDR2 FYNNEI. Trimming at V came to 7 bases and at J to 2 bases, leaving 9 bases not matched to a gene. This CDR3 is built from 15 residues. The CDR3 reads CASTRLAGETYEQYF. The CDR3 region has the DNA TGTGCCAGCACTCGCTTAGCGGGAGAAACCTACGAGCAGTACTTC.

The gene calls are TRBV28 and TRBJ2-1, with a tentative D call TRBD1 (6 bases). The CDR3 length is 15 residues. Germline CDR1 MDHEN, CDR2 SYDVKM. V dropped 1 base and J dropped 5 bases, with 12 bases sitting between them. The CDR3 DNA is TGTGCCAGCAGTTTATCCTCGGCAGGGGACAATGAGCAGTTCTTC. Its protein product is CASSLSSAGDNEQFF.

CDR3 sequence reads: CASSFQGQGAVDTEAFF. The DNA of the CDR3 is TGTGCCAGCAGTTTCCAGGGACAGGGGGCGGTCGACACTGAAGCTTTCTTT. The V and J genes are TRBV28 and TRBJ1-1; 12 bases map to TRBD1. Trimming removed 3 bases from V and 3 bases from J; junction bases left unmatched: 8. This CDR3 spans 17 amino acids. The germline V gene has CDR1 MDHEN and CDR2 SYDVKM.

On this clone itself: Other DNA sequences in the sample encode the same CDR3. The chain employs TRBV27 and TRBJ1-5; TRBD1 aligns across 7 bases. This CDR3 spans 15 amino acids. CDR1 is MNHEY and CDR2 is SMNVEV in the germline V gene (reference sequence). Trimming cost V 6 bases and J 1 base; bases outside gene matches: 6. CDR3: CASSPLGQSNQPQHF. CDR3 in DNA: TGTGCCAGCAGCCCGCTGGGACAGAGCAATCAGCCCCAGCATTTT.

The rearrangement uses TRBV25-1 and TRBJ1-2; 7 bases fit TRBD1. The CDR3 runs to 17 residues. The germline CDR1 and CDR2 sequences are MGHDK and SYGVNS. The ends lost 0 bases at V and 0 bases at J; junction bases unmatched: 7. CDR3 coding DNA: TGTGCCAGCAGTGAATACCGGGGGACAGATTCTAACTATGGCTACACCTTC. As protein: CASSEYRGTDSNYGYTF.

This chain links TRBV25-1 with TRBJ1-2; a possible D gene is TRBD1 (6 bases). Germline V lookup: CDR1 MGHDK, CDR2 SYGVNS. The CDR3 is 13 residues long. The V end was cut by 6 bases, the J end by 4 bases, with 12 bases between. As DNA, the CDR3 is TGTGCCAGCAGCCCTCAGGGGATCTATGGCTACACCTTC. Amino acids: CASSPQGIYGYTF.